Listed below are T cell receptor beta chains from one sample, sequenced in a study of vaccination effects on CD4 cells after COVID-19. The antigens for these receptors are not known. Sequenced by immunoSEQ multiplex PCR; TCRdb stores in-frame clones only, minus some. Of approximately 37,000 clones listed, about 67% were seen once; the top ten hold roughly 8.4%. The source material was CD4+ T cells from PBMCs cultured without peptide, sampled after COVID-19 vaccination. The receptors stem from a human donor who received a COVID-19 vaccine. Both conserved end residues are part of each CDR3. The order of the fields is CDR3 DNA, CDR3 protein, V gene, D gene, J gene, clone size. D genes are given only for firm matches. Only some rows state a clone size, as once, few, many or a class for expanded clones.

DNA: TGTGCCATCAGCCCCCGGATTGGGGGGAACACTGAAGCTTTCTTT
CDR3: CAISPRIGGNTEAFF
V: TRBV10-3
D: NA
J: TRBJ1-1
size: NA

DNA: TGTGCCAGCAGCACTAGCAACACCGGGGAGCTGTTTTTT
CDR3: CASSTSNTGELFF
V: TRBV11-3
D: NA
J: TRBJ2-2
size: NA

DNA: TGTGCCAGCAGTGAGCTAGGGGGCCCTAATGAAAAACTGTTTTTT
CDR3: CASSELGGPNEKLFF
V: TRBV2
D: TRBD1
J: TRBJ1-4
size: NA

DNA: TGTGCCAGCAGCGCAATTCAGGGGCTCAATCAGCCCCAGCATTTT
CDR3: CASSAIQGLNQPQHF
V: TRBV11-2
D: NA
J: TRBJ1-5
size: NA

DNA: TGCGCCAGCAGCTTGGGACTAGCGGGAGGGCCCTACGAGCAGTACTTC
CDR3: CASSLGLAGGPYEQYF
V: TRBV5-1
D: TRBD2
J: TRBJ2-7
size: NA

DNA: TGTGCCAGCAGAAAGAACACTGAAGCTTTCTTT
CDR3: CASRKNTEAFF
V: TRBV6-6
D: NA
J: TRBJ1-1
size: NA

DNA: TGTGCCAGCAGCCCCCGGTGGGGTTCCTACGAGCAGTACTTC
CDR3: CASSPRWGSYEQYF
V: TRBV6-5
D: NA
J: TRBJ2-7
size: NA

DNA: TGTGCCACTGCTGAGACAGCGAACACCGGGGAGCTGTTTTTT
CDR3: CATAETANTGELFF
V: TRBV6-5
D: NA
J: TRBJ2-2
size: few

DNA: TGTGCCAGCAGCGAACAGGGGGCTCGCTATGGCTACACCTTC
CDR3: CASSEQGARYGYTF
V: TRBV2
D: TRBD1
J: TRBJ1-2
size: few

DNA: TGTGCCAGCAGTTCCGCAGGACACACTGAAGCTTTCTTT
CDR3: CASSSAGHTEAFF
V: TRBV6-6
D: NA
J: TRBJ1-1
size: NA

DNA: TGTGCCAGCAGCCCCGACAGGGTCAATCCTGGTAATTCACCCCTCCACTTT
CDR3: CASSPDRVNPGNSPLHF
V: TRBV7-8
D: TRBD1
J: TRBJ1-6
size: NA